This is a list of T cell receptor beta chains from one sample in a study of shared clonotypes between healthy human individuals. Clones were read by immunoSEQ multiplex PCR, and TCRdb kept only the in-frame ones, dropping some. This sample yields around 2.1 million clones, of which 85% to 95% are seen a single time; approximately 1.7% belongs to the top ten. Sequencing was carried out using naive CD8+ T cells from PBMCs. Every receptor here comes from a man aged 18 to 29 in good health. Some clones in this sample may be carry-over from other donors' samples. CDR3s include the opening cysteine and the closing phenylalanine or tryptophan. The D gene is left open where the match is weak. Size tells how often a clone was seen (once, few, many) or the class of an expanded clone, and some rows leave it out.

j_call: TRBJ1-5
clone_size: few
cdr3_length: 17
d_call: -
v_call: TRBV6-1
cdr3_nt: TGTGCCAGCAGTGAAGATGTCAAGGAATATAGCAATCAGCCCCAGCATTTT
cdr3_aa: CASSEDVKEYSNQPQHF

j_call: TRBJ2-3
clone_size: -
cdr3_length: 19
d_call: TRBD2
v_call: TRBV19
cdr3_nt: TGTGCCAGTAGTATAGATCTATGGGGGACTAGCGGCCGCACAGATACGCAGTATTTT
cdr3_aa: CASSIDLWGTSGRTDTQYF

j_call: TRBJ2-7
clone_size: once
cdr3_length: 14
d_call: TRBD2
v_call: TRBV6-6
cdr3_nt: TGTGCCAGCAGATCCTCCGGGACTAACTACGAGCAGTACTTC
cdr3_aa: CASRSSGTNYEQYF

j_call: TRBJ2-7
clone_size: -
cdr3_length: 18
d_call: TRBD2
v_call: TRBV4-3
cdr3_nt: TGCGCCAGCAGCCAAGATCGGCCTAGCGGGGCTAGCTCCTACGAGCAGTACTTC
cdr3_aa: CASSQDRPSGASSYEQYF

j_call: TRBJ2-7
clone_size: -
cdr3_length: 13
d_call: -
v_call: TRBV10-3
cdr3_nt: TGTGCCATCAGTGAGAAGGGTTCCTACGAGCAGTACTTC
cdr3_aa: CAISEKGSYEQYF

j_call: TRBJ2-3
clone_size: once
cdr3_length: 14
d_call: -
v_call: TRBV4-1
cdr3_nt: TGCGCCAGCAGCCAAGATCGCAGCACAGATACGCAGTATTTT
cdr3_aa: CASSQDRSTDTQYF

j_call: TRBJ2-3
clone_size: -
cdr3_length: 16
d_call: -
v_call: TRBV9
cdr3_nt: TGTGCCAGCAGCTTTAGTGGGTCCGGGGGCACAGATACGCAGTATTTT
cdr3_aa: CASSFSGSGGTDTQYF

j_call: TRBJ1-3
clone_size: -
cdr3_length: 14
d_call: -
v_call: TRBV27
cdr3_nt: TGTGCCAGCAGTTCGTCAGGTAGAGGAAACACCATATATTTT
cdr3_aa: CASSSSGRGNTIYF

j_call: TRBJ1-4
clone_size: -
cdr3_length: 15
d_call: -
v_call: TRBV11-2
cdr3_nt: TGTGCCAGCAGCTTAGGGTTACGACAGTTTGAAAAACTGTTTTTT
cdr3_aa: CASSLGLRQFEKLFF

j_call: TRBJ2-7
clone_size: once
cdr3_length: 15
d_call: TRBD2
v_call: TRBV25-1
cdr3_nt: TGTGCCAGCAGTTTATCCTCCCTAGCGGCGTACGAGCAGTACTTC
cdr3_aa: CASSLSSLAAYEQYF

j_call: TRBJ2-7
clone_size: -
cdr3_length: 15
d_call: -
v_call: TRBV6-5
cdr3_nt: TGTGCCAGCAGTTACTCGAGCAGCGGGTCATCCGAGCAGTACTTC
cdr3_aa: CASSYSSSGSSEQYF

j_call: TRBJ2-5
clone_size: -
cdr3_length: 14
d_call: -
v_call: TRBV7-2
cdr3_nt: TGTGCCAGCAGCCCGCATGGTAGCGAAGAGACCCAGTACTTC
cdr3_aa: CASSPHGSEETQYF

j_call: TRBJ1-1
clone_size: -
cdr3_length: 13
d_call: -
v_call: TRBV27
cdr3_nt: TGTGCCAGCAGTTTACTTGGCCCTACAGAAGCTTTCTTT
cdr3_aa: CASSLLGPTEAFF

j_call: TRBJ2-2
clone_size: -
cdr3_length: 15
d_call: TRBD2
v_call: TRBV7-9
cdr3_nt: TGTGCCAGCAGCTTGAGCGGGAGAGGCACCGGGGAGCTGTTTTTT
cdr3_aa: CASSLSGRGTGELFF

j_call: TRBJ2-7
clone_size: -
cdr3_length: 15
d_call: -
v_call: TRBV6-6
cdr3_nt: TGTGCCAGCAGTTACTTCCCGGCTGTTGGTTACGAGCAGTACTTC
cdr3_aa: CASSYFPAVGYEQYF

j_call: TRBJ2-3
clone_size: -
cdr3_length: 15
d_call: -
v_call: TRBV7-7
cdr3_nt: TGTGCCAGCAGCCCCGGTTATTCTCGCACAGATACGCAGTATTTT
cdr3_aa: CASSPGYSRTDTQYF

j_call: TRBJ2-2
clone_size: once
cdr3_length: 16
d_call: -
v_call: TRBV6-7
cdr3_nt: TGTGCCAGCAGTCCGACCGGACCGCCTAGCTTGGGGGAGCTGTTTTTT
cdr3_aa: CASSPTGPPSLGELFF

j_call: TRBJ2-7
clone_size: -
cdr3_length: 14
d_call: TRBD2
v_call: TRBV5-1
cdr3_nt: TGCGCCAGCAGCTTGCATGGACTAGCGGGAGATCCGTACTTC
cdr3_aa: CASSLHGLAGDPYF

j_call: TRBJ2-5
clone_size: -
cdr3_length: 17
d_call: -
v_call: TRBV15
cdr3_nt: TGTGCCACCAGCTTAAACCCTACTGGCCTTATGGGGGAGACCCAGTACTTC
cdr3_aa: CATSLNPTGLMGETQYF

j_call: TRBJ2-1
clone_size: -
cdr3_length: 17
d_call: TRBD2
v_call: TRBV9
cdr3_nt: TGTGCCAGCAGCCCCTTTTGGGGTAGCGGGAACTACAATGAGCAGTTCTTC
cdr3_aa: CASSPFWGSGNYNEQFF

j_call: TRBJ1-5
clone_size: -
cdr3_length: 17
d_call: TRBD1
v_call: TRBV10-3
cdr3_nt: TGTGCCATCAGACCTGACGACCGGGACAGGGGAGAGCAGCCCCAGCATTTT
cdr3_aa: CAIRPDDRDRGEQPQHF

j_call: TRBJ2-7
clone_size: -
cdr3_length: 15
d_call: -
v_call: TRBV27
cdr3_nt: TGTGCCAGCAGTCAAGGGCTAGCGACCCCCTACGAGCAGTACTTC
cdr3_aa: CASSQGLATPYEQYF

j_call: TRBJ2-7
clone_size: -
cdr3_length: 14
d_call: -
v_call: TRBV7-9
cdr3_nt: TGTGCCAGCAGCTTAGCGCTGCGAGGCTACGAGCAGTACTTC
cdr3_aa: CASSLALRGYEQYF

j_call: TRBJ2-5
clone_size: -
cdr3_length: 14
d_call: TRBD2
v_call: TRBV28
cdr3_nt: TGTGCCAGCAGGGCGGGGGGGGCCCAAGAGACCCAGTACTTC
cdr3_aa: CASRAGGAQETQYF

j_call: TRBJ2-6
clone_size: -
cdr3_length: 21
d_call: -
v_call: TRBV27
cdr3_nt: TGTGCCAGCAGTTTATTCCAGCCGGGCCGACAGTTTCCCTCTGGGGCCAACGTCCTGACTTTC
cdr3_aa: CASSLFQPGRQFPSGANVLTF

j_call: TRBJ2-7
clone_size: -
cdr3_length: 11
d_call: -
v_call: TRBV13
cdr3_nt: TGTGCCAGCAGCTCTGGGACAGAGCAGTACTTC
cdr3_aa: CASSSGTEQYF

j_call: TRBJ2-1
clone_size: -
cdr3_length: 12
d_call: -
v_call: TRBV28
cdr3_nt: TGTGCCAGCAGTTTAACGGAGGATGAGCAGTTCTTC
cdr3_aa: CASSLTEDEQFF

j_call: TRBJ1-2
clone_size: once
cdr3_length: 13
d_call: TRBD1
v_call: TRBV6-1
cdr3_nt: TGTGCCAGCGGTGGAGACAGGGTACGCGGCTACACCTTC
cdr3_aa: CASGGDRVRGYTF

j_call: TRBJ2-7
clone_size: -
cdr3_length: 14
d_call: -
v_call: TRBV29-1
cdr3_nt: TGCAGCGTCGATACCGGGACAACGACCTACGAGCAGTACTTC
cdr3_aa: CSVDTGTTTYEQYF

j_call: TRBJ2-1
clone_size: -
cdr3_length: 15
d_call: -
v_call: TRBV29-1
cdr3_nt: TGCAGCGTTGAAGTCGCCAGTTACTCACACAATGAGCAGTTCTTC
cdr3_aa: CSVEVASYSHNEQFF

j_call: TRBJ2-1
clone_size: -
cdr3_length: 17
d_call: TRBD1
v_call: TRBV29-1
cdr3_nt: TGCAGCGTTTCAATGTCCAGGACAGGGGTTTGGGACAATGAGCAGTTCTTC
cdr3_aa: CSVSMSRTGVWDNEQFF

j_call: TRBJ2-7
clone_size: -
cdr3_length: 15
d_call: TRBD2
v_call: TRBV6-1
cdr3_nt: TGTGCCAGCACCGCCGGTCGCGGGAGGTCCTACGAGCAGTACTTC
cdr3_aa: CASTAGRGRSYEQYF

j_call: TRBJ1-2
clone_size: -
cdr3_length: 12
d_call: TRBD1
v_call: TRBV5-5
cdr3_nt: TGTGCCAGCAGCCCCCGACAGGGTGGCTACACCTTC
cdr3_aa: CASSPRQGGYTF

j_call: TRBJ2-1
clone_size: -
cdr3_length: 14
d_call: -
v_call: TRBV27
cdr3_nt: TGTGCCAGCAGTTTTTCTTCAGAATACAATGAGCAGTTCTTC
cdr3_aa: CASSFSSEYNEQFF

j_call: TRBJ2-1
clone_size: -
cdr3_length: 15
d_call: -
v_call: TRBV21-1
cdr3_nt: TGTGCCAGCAGCTTTGAGAAGGGGCCTTACAATGAGCAGTTCTTC
cdr3_aa: CASSFEKGPYNEQFF

j_call: TRBJ1-2
clone_size: -
cdr3_length: 15
d_call: -
v_call: TRBV28
cdr3_nt: TGTGCCAGCAGTTTAGTACGCGCAGGGAACTATGGCTACACCTTC
cdr3_aa: CASSLVRAGNYGYTF

j_call: TRBJ2-2
clone_size: -
cdr3_length: 13
d_call: -
v_call: TRBV5-6
cdr3_nt: TGTGCCAGCAGGGTAGGGAGCACCGGGGAGCTGTTTTTT
cdr3_aa: CASRVGSTGELFF

j_call: TRBJ2-1
clone_size: -
cdr3_length: 15
d_call: TRBD2
v_call: TRBV9
cdr3_nt: TGTGCCAGCACCCTGGGACTAGCGGGATTCGGTGAGCAGTTCTTC
cdr3_aa: CASTLGLAGFGEQFF

j_call: TRBJ1-2
clone_size: -
cdr3_length: 15
d_call: -
v_call: TRBV15
cdr3_nt: TGTGCCACCAGCAGAGGGTTTGCAGTAACTGATGGCTACACCTTC
cdr3_aa: CATSRGFAVTDGYTF

j_call: TRBJ2-7
clone_size: -
cdr3_length: 11
d_call: -
v_call: TRBV20-1
cdr3_nt: TGCAGTGCTCCTTGGGTCTACGAGCAGTACTTC
cdr3_aa: CSAPWVYEQYF

j_call: TRBJ2-7
clone_size: -
cdr3_length: 12
d_call: -
v_call: TRBV27
cdr3_nt: TGTGCCAGCAGTCCGGGATCCTACGAGCAGTACTTC
cdr3_aa: CASSPGSYEQYF

j_call: TRBJ1-5
clone_size: -
cdr3_length: 13
d_call: -
v_call: TRBV28
cdr3_nt: TGTGCCAGCAGTAACTTATCGGGCCAGCCCCAGCATTTT
cdr3_aa: CASSNLSGQPQHF

j_call: TRBJ1-5
clone_size: -
cdr3_length: 15
d_call: -
v_call: TRBV27
cdr3_nt: TGTGCCAGCAGTTTAAAGGGAAATAGCAATCAGCCCCAGCATTTT
cdr3_aa: CASSLKGNSNQPQHF

j_call: TRBJ2-7
clone_size: -
cdr3_length: 14
d_call: -
v_call: TRBV19
cdr3_nt: TGTGCCACCCTAAATCCAGGGCCCTCCTACGAGCAGTACTTC
cdr3_aa: CATLNPGPSYEQYF

j_call: TRBJ2-1
clone_size: -
cdr3_length: 15
d_call: TRBD1
v_call: TRBV28
cdr3_nt: TGTGCCAGCAGTTTATCCGACAGGGGGGCACTAGGGCAGTTCTTC
cdr3_aa: CASSLSDRGALGQFF

j_call: TRBJ2-5
clone_size: -
cdr3_length: 14
d_call: -
v_call: TRBV14
cdr3_nt: TGTGCCAGCAGCCTCAGGACTACTCGGGAGACCCAGTACTTC
cdr3_aa: CASSLRTTRETQYF

j_call: TRBJ2-1
clone_size: -
cdr3_length: 12
d_call: -
v_call: TRBV4-1
cdr3_nt: TGCGCCAGCAGCCACCTGAGTAATGAGCAGTTCTTC
cdr3_aa: CASSHLSNEQFF

j_call: TRBJ2-3
clone_size: -
cdr3_length: 16
d_call: -
v_call: TRBV7-6
cdr3_nt: TGTGCCAGCAGCTCCAAGGGGGGACCCTGGCCAGATACGCAGTATTTT
cdr3_aa: CASSSKGGPWPDTQYF